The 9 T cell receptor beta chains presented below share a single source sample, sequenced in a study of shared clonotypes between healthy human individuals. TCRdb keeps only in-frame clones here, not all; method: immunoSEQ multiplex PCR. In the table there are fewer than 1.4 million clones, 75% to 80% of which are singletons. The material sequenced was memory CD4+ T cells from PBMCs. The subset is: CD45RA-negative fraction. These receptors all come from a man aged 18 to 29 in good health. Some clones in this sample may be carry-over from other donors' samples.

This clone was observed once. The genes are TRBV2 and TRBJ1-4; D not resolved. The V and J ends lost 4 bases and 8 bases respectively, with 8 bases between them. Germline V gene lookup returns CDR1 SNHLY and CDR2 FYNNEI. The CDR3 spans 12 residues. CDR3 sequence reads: CASSVTSEKLFF. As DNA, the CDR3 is TGTGCCAGCAGTGTGACAAGCGAAAAACTGTTTTTT.

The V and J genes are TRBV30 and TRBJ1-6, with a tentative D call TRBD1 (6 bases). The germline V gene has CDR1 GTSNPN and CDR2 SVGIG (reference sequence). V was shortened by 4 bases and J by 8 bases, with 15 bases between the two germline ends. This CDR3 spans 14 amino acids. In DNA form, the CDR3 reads TGTGCCTGGAACCTGTGGACAGTCGATTCACCCCTCCACTTT. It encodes CAWNLWTVDSPLHF.

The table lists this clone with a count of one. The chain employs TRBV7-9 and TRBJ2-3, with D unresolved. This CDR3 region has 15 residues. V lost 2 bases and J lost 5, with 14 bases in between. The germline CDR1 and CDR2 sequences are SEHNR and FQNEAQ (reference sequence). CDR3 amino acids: CASSLLQPILDTQYF. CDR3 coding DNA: TGTGCCAGCAGCTTACTCCAACCAATTTTAGATACGCAGTATTTT.

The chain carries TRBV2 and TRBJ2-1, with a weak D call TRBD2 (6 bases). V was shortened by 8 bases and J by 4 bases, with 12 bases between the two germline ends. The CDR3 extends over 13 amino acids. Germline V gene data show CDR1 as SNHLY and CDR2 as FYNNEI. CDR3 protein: CASASEKYNEQFF. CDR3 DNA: TGTGCCAGCGCTAGCGAGAAATACAATGAGCAGTTCTTC.

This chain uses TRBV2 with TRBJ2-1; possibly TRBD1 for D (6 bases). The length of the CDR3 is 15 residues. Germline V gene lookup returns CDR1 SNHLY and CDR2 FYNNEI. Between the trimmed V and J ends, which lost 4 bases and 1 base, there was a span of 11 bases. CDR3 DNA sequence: TGTGCCAGCAGTGTCCCTAGGGGGTCCTACAATGAGCAGTTCTTC. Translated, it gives CASSVPRGSYNEQFF. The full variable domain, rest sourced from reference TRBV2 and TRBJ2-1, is EPEVTQTPSHQVTQMGQEVILRCVPISNHLYFYWYRQILGQKVEFLVSFYNNEISEKSEIFDDQFSVERPDGSNFTLKIRSTKLEDSAMYFCASSVPRGSYNEQFFGPGTRLTVL.

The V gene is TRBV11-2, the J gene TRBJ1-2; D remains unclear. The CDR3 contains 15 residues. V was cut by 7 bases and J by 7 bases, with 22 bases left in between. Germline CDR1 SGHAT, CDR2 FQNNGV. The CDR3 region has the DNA TGTGCCAGCAAACTAGTGTACGGGGAGTGGGGTGGCTACACCTTC. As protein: CASKLVYGEWGGYTF.

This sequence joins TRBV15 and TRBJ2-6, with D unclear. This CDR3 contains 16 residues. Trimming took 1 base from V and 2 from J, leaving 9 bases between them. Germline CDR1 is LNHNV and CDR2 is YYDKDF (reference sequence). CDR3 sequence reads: CATSRGVGTGANVLTF. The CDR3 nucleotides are TGTGCCACCAGCAGAGGCGTAGGGACTGGGGCCAACGTCCTGACTTTC.

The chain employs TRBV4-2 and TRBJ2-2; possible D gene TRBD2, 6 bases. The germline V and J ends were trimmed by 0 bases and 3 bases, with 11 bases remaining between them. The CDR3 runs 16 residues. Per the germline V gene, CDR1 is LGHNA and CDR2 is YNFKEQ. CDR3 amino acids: CASSQEAGLDTGELFF. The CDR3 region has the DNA TGTGCCAGCAGCCAAGAGGCGGGGCTCGACACCGGGGAGCTGTTTTTT.

CDR3 sequence reads: CASSFFRLAESDTQYF. DNA for the CDR3: TGTGCCAGCAGTTTTTTTCGACTAGCGGAGTCAGATACGCAGTATTTT. The chain uses TRBV27 and TRBJ2-3; 9 nucleotides align to TRBD2. The CDR3 covers 16 residues. The germline gives CDR1 MNHEY, CDR2 SMNVEV (reference sequence). J lost 4 bases, V lost 3 bases, and 8 bases had no gene match.